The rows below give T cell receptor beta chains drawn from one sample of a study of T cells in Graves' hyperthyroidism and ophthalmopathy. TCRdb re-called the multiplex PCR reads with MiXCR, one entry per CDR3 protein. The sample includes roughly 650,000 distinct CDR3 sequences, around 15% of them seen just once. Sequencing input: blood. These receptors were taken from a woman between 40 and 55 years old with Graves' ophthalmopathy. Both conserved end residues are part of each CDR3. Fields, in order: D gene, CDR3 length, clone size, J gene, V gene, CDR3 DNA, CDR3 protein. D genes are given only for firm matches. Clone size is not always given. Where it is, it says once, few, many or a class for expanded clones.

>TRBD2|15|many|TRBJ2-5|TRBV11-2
TGTGCCAGCAGCTTGTGGGCGGGAGTTAAAGAGACCCAGTACTTC
CASSLWAGVKETQYF
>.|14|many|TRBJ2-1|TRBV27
TGTGCCAGCAGTTTGCTGGGACCTGCCTATGAGCAGTTCTTC
CASSLLGPAYEQFF
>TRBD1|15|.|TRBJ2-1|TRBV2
TGTGCCAGCAGTGGACAGGGATTAGTGGGGGATGAGCAGTTCTTC
CASSGQGLVGDEQFF
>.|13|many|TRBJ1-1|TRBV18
TGTGCCAGCTCACCACGTGGGGCCACTGAAGCTTTCTTT
CASSPRGATEAFF
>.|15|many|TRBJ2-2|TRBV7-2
TGTGCCAGCAGCCTTCAGCCACTCAACACCGGGGAGCTGTTTTTT
CASSLQPLNTGELFF
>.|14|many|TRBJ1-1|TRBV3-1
TGTGCCAGCAGCCAATCCGGGATCGGCACTGAAGCTTTCTTT
CASSQSGIGTEAFF
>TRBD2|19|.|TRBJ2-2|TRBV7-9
TGTGCCAGCAGCTCGATCGGACTAGCGGGAGTCGGGAACACCGGGGAGCTGTTTTTT
CASSSIGLAGVGNTGELFF
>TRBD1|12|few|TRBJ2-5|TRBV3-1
TGTGCCAGCAGCCAAGGAGGGGGCAGCCAGTACTTC
CASSQGGGSQYF
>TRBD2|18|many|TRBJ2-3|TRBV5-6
TGTGCCAGCAGCTTTAGGACGGGAGGGTACCGTAGCACAGATACGCAGTATTTT
CASSFRTGGYRSTDTQYF
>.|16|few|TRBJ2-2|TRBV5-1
TGCGCCAGCAGCTTGGGACCGTTCGCGAACACCGGGGAGCTGTTTTTT
CASSLGPFANTGELFF
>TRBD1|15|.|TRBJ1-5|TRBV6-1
TGTGCCAGCAGGGGGGGACAGCAGAGCAATCAGCCCCAGCATTTT
CASRGGQQSNQPQHF
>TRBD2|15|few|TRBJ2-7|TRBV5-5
TGTGCCAGCAGCTCCAGCGGGCCTCCCGGGGGGGAGCAGTACTTC
CASSSSGPPGGEQYF
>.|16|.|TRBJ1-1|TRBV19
TGTGCCAGTAGCCACCCCGGGCGGGGGAGAGTCACTGAAGCTTTCTTT
CASSHPGRGRVTEAFF
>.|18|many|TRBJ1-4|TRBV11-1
TGTGCCAGCAGCTTAGGAGCGACGGGACAAACAGGGAGTGAAAAACTGTTTTTT
CASSLGATGQTGSEKLFF
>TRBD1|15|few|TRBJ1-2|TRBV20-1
TGCAGTGCTAGATCACCGGGACAGGGGGCGGGGGGCTACACCTTC
CSARSPGQGAGGYTF
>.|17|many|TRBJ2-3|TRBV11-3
TGTGCCAGCAGCTTAGAGAGTTGGGGAGGGACAACAGATACGCAGTATTTT
CASSLESWGGTTDTQYF
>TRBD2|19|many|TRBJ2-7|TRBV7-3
TGTGCCAGCAGCTCCCGAATAACTAGCGGGAGGCCCTTCTTATACGAGCAGTACTTC
CASSSRITSGRPFLYEQYF
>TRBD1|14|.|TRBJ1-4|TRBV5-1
TGCACCAGCAGCCCGGGACAGGGGAACGAAAAACTGTTTTTT
CTSSPGQGNEKLFF
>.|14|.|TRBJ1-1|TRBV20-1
TGCAGTGCCCAAGGGTCGCAGCTTCGCACTGAAGCTTTCTTT
CSAQGSQLRTEAFF
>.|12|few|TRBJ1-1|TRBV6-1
TGTGCCAGCAGACAGGGAGGGGGTGAAGCTTTCTTT
CASRQGGGEAFF
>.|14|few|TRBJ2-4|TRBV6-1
TGTGCCAGCATGGAGGCGGGATCGGGAAACATTCAGTACTTC
CASMEAGSGNIQYF
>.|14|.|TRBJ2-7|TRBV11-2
TGTGCCAGTCCAAGAGCAGATCAAAGCCACGAGCAGTACTTC
CASPRADQSHEQYF
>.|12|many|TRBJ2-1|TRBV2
TGTGCCAGCAGTGAACCTTACAATGAGCAGTTCTTC
CASSEPYNEQFF
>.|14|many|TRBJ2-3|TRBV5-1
TGCGCCAGCAGCTTGTCTAACCCCCCAGATACGCAGTATTTT
CASSLSNPPDTQYF
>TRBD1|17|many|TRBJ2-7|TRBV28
TGTGCCAGCAGTTTTGGTCCACGGACAGGCGCCGGGTACGAGCAGTACTTC
CASSFGPRTGAGYEQYF
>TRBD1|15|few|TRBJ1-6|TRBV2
TGTGCCAGCAGTGGACAGGGACAGCGGGGCTCACCCCTCCACTTT
CASSGQGQRGSPLHF
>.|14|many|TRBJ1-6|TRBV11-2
TGTGCCAGCAGCTTCGGGGGTAATAATTCACCCCTCCACTTT
CASSFGGNNSPLHF
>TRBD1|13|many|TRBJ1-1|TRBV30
TGTGCCTGGAGAGGGACAGGGGGGACTGAAGCTTTCTTT
CAWRGTGGTEAFF
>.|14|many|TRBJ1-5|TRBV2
TGTGCCAGCAGTGAGTCACAGGGAGGCGAGCCCCAGCATTTT
CASSESQGGEPQHF
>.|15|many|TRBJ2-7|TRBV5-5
TGTGCCAGCAGCCCGACAACCCTAAGCTCCTACGAGCAGTACTTC
CASSPTTLSSYEQYF
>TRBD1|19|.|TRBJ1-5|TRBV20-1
TGCAGTGCTAGAGTACTTGGGACAGCCAGAGGTAGTGGCAATCGGCCCCAGCATTTT
CSARVLGTARGSGNRPQHF
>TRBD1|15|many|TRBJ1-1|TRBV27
TGTGCCAGCAGTCCAGGACAGGTGACGAACACTGAAGCTTTCTTT
CASSPGQVTNTEAFF
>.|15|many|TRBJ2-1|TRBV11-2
TGTGCCAGCAGCCTCGCGAGGGGACTCTACAATGAGCAGTTCTTC
CASSLARGLYNEQFF
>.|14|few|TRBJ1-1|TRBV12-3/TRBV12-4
TGTGCCAGCAGCCGGGACACCCGGGGTACTGAAGCTTTCTTT
CASSRDTRGTEAFF
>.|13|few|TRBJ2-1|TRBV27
TGTGCCAGCAGTTTAGACAACTACAATGAGCAGTTCTTC
CASSLDNYNEQFF
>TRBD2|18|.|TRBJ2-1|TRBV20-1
TGCAGTGCTAGACATTTCGCTCTAGCGGGAGGCCGATACAATGAGCAGTTCTTC
CSARHFALAGGRYNEQFF
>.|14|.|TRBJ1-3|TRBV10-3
TGTGCCATCAGTGACGGGTCCTCTGGAAACACCATATATTTT
CAISDGSSGNTIYF
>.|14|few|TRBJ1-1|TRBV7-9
TGTGCCAGCAGCTCAAGACAGAAGAACACTGAAGCTTTCTTT
CASSSRQKNTEAFF
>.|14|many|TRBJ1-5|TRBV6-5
TGTGCCAGCAGTTACTATCGGGGCGGGGGGCCCCAGCATTTT
CASSYYRGGGPQHF
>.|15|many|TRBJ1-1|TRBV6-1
TGTGCCAGCACTAGAAGCGGCCGGGATTGGACTGAAGCTTTCTTT
CASTRSGRDWTEAFF
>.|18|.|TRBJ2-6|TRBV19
TGTGCCAGTAGCCTACAGGGGGGGAGACGCTCTGGGGCCAACGTCCTGACTTTC
CASSLQGGRRSGANVLTF
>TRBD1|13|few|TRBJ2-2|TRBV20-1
TGCAGCACGAGACAGGGGACCACCGGGGAGCTGTTTTTT
CSTRQGTTGELFF
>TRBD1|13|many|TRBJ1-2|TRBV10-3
TGTGCCATCAGCGTGACAGGGGATTATGGCTACACCTTC
CAISVTGDYGYTF
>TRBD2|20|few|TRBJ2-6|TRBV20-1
TGCAGTGCTAGCGCGGGACTAGCGGGAGGGCCCTTCTTTGGGGCCAACGTCCTGACTTTC
CSASAGLAGGPFFGANVLTF
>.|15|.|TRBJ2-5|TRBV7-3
TGTGCCAGCAGACCGAACAGACTAGTGCAAGAGACCCAGTACTTC
CASRPNRLVQETQYF
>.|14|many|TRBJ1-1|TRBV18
TGTGCCAGCTCACCAATGGGCGTGAACACTGAAGCTTTCTTT
CASSPMGVNTEAFF
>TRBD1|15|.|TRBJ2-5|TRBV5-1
TGCGCCAGCAGCTTGGACTTTAACAGGGGAGAGACCCAGTACTTC
CASSLDFNRGETQYF
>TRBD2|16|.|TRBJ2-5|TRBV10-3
TGTGCCATCAGTGGGAGACTAGCGGGAAACCAAGAGACCCAGTACTTC
CAISGRLAGNQETQYF
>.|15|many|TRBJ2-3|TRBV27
TGCGCCAGCAGCTTGCAGGATTCTAGCACAGATACGCAGTATTTT
CASSLQDSSTDTQYF
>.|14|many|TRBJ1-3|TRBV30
TGTGCCTGGACGGGACAACCCTCTGGAAACACCATATATTTT
CAWTGQPSGNTIYF